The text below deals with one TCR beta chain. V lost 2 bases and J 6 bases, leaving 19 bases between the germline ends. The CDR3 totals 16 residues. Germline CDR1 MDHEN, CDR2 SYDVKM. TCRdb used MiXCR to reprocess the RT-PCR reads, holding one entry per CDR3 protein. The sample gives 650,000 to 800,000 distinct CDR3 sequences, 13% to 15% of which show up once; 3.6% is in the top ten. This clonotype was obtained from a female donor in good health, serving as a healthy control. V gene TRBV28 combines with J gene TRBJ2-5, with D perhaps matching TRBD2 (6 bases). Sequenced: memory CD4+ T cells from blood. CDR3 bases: TGTGCCAGCAGTTTAGAGATTCGGGAAGGCGGGAAGACCCAGTACTTC. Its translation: CASSLEIREGGKTQYF.